These 4 T cell receptor beta chains originate from one sample sequenced in a study of a mutant IDH1 vaccine in newly diagnosed glioma. The table came from immunoSEQ multiplex PCR; TCRdb's copy has only in-frame clones and leaves some out. The sample holds 20,000 to 25,000 clones, 82% seen once. Time point indicated: week 23, last vaccination. All doses held 300 ug of mutant IDH1 20-mer peptide, with topical imiquimod. For these TCRs, the target antigens are not known. The specimen was PBMCs, collected from a glioma patient whose treatment included an IDH1 peptide vaccine. The receptors stem from a man younger than 40 with glioma.

In this sample, this clone turned up once. V gene TRBV6-1 combines with J gene TRBJ2-1; the D is unclear. Trimming pared 1 base from V and 3 bases from J, leaving 13 bases between. CDR3 length: 16 amino acids. Germline loops: CDR1 MNHNS, CDR2 SASEGT. This CDR3 reads CASSEVGSYYYNEQFF. CDR3 DNA: TGTGCCAGCAGTGAAGTTGGTTCATACTACTACAATGAGCAGTTCTTC.

The chain combines TRBV19 with TRBJ1-1; D perhaps matches TRBD1 (5 bases). The length of the CDR3 is 16 residues. V lost 5 bases, J lost 0 bases, and 16 bases lay in between. The germline gives CDR1 LNHDA, CDR2 SQIVND (reference sequence). This chain's CDR3 is CASSLTAGTVNTEAFF. CDR3 coding DNA: TGTGCCAGTAGTCTCACAGCCGGGACTGTGAACACTGAAGCTTTCTTT.

This clone was picked up a small number of times. The V and J genes are TRBV7-9 and TRBJ1-1; D not certain. Trimming removed 1 base at V and 2 bases at J, with 5 bases between. The germline gives CDR1 SEHNR, CDR2 FQNEAQ (reference sequence). The CDR3 is 13 amino acids. The CDR3 here is CASSLEGNTEAFF. Here the CDR3 DNA reads TGTGCCAGCAGCTTAGAAGGCAACACTGAAGCTTTCTTT.

The chain has TRBV29-1 and TRBJ2-1; TRBD2 aligns across 11 bases. This CDR3 contains 14 residues. J lost 3 bases, V lost 7 bases, and 5 bases had no gene match. Germline values: CDR1 SQVTM, CDR2 ANQGSEA. In DNA form, the CDR3 reads TGCAGCGCCCCGGGACTAGCGGACTACAATGAGCAGTTCTTC. This translates into CSAPGLADYNEQFF.